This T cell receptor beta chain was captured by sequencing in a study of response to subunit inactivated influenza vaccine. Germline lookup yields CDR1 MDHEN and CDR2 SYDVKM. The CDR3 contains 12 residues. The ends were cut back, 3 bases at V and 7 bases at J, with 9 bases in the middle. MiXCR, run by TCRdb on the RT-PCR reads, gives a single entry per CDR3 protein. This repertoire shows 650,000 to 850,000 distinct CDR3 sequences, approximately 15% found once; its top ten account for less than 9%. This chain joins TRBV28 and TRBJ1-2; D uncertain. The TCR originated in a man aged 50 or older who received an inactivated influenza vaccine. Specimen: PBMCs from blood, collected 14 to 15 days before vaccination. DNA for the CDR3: TGTGCCAGCAGTTTTTCAGAAGTTGGCTACACCTTC. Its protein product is CASSFSEVGYTF.